This T cell receptor (beta chain) was identified in a study of shared clonotypes between healthy human individuals. Points from the study as a whole: Since donors were few, the genetic and exposure-history diversity represented was limited.

CD45RO-negative cells were positively selected for CCR7, leaving out terminally differentiated effector memory CD45RA+ cells. Concerning this clone itself: The antigen remains unidentified.

Trimming removed 3 bases at V and 7 bases at J, with 9 bases between. The CDR3 is 12 amino acids. Germline V CDR1 and CDR2: GTSNPN, SVGIG (reference sequence). Data came from immunoSEQ multiplex PCR; TCRdb stores just in-frame clones and leaves some out. This table holds 1.5 million to 2.5 million clones, about 95% found once. V gene TRBV30 combines with J gene TRBJ2-2; TRBD1 is a possible D gene (6 bases). Sequencing was carried out using naive CD8+ T cells sorted from blood. This clonotype originated in a man younger than 30 in good health. The CDR3 sequence: CAWRQGGGELFF. The DNA for the CDR3 is TGTGCCTGGAGACAGGGCGGCGGGGAGCTGTTTTTT.